The T cell receptor beta chain described here comes from a study of regulatory T cells in long-lasting Graves disease. Regarding time point: newly diagnosed GD, antithyroid drugs for less than 3 months. PBMCs provided the RNA from which the TCR library was made. TCR beta libraries were built with iRepertoire HTBI primers and Arm-PCR of CDR3 regions. Using its own MiXCR run on the multiplex PCR reads, TCRdb lists one record per CDR3 protein. In the table there are around 400,000 distinct CDR3 sequences, over 14% of which are singletons. The sample also formed part of further work on T cells in Graves' hyperthyroidism and ophthalmopathy. Per that study: The TCR CDR3 was amplified in a first-round RT-PCR using the HTBI primer set.

This sequence originates from a woman aged 40 to 50 with Graves disease. Sample: peripheral blood mononuclear cells (PBMCs), taken at new diagnosis, from a patient treated with antithyroid drugs.

DNA for the CDR3: TGTGCCAGCAGCCGAGGGTTAAACTATGGCTACACCTTC. Protein product: CASSRGLNYGYTF. This sequence joins TRBV3-1 and TRBJ1-2; no clear D gene. The CDR3 is 13 amino acids. Germline CDR1 is LGHDT and CDR2 is YNNKEL (reference sequence). V gave up 4 bases and J gave up 2 bases, with 8 bases separating them.